This paragraph reports one T cell receptor beta chain. What it binds is not known. This sample is drawn from a study of cytomegalovirus exposure and HLA in healthy donors. The PCR was carried out with 60 Vbeta primers and 13 Jbeta primers. Produced via immunoSEQ multiplex PCR; TCRdb's table is partial and in-frame only. The profile shows 100,000 to 150,000 clones, about 80% of them singletons. The study's findings and limits: Cytomegalovirus status was reportedly diagnosed by the classifier with high sensitivity and specificity. Investigators reported around 150 TCR beta chains as tied to cytomegalovirus.

V was cut by 2 bases and J by 1 base, with 21 bases left in between. The germline gives CDR1 SGHDT, CDR2 YYEEEE. CDR3 length equals 18 residues. The receptor's source is a woman between 35 and 50 years old in good health and CMV-seropositive. This chain connects TRBV5-6 to TRBJ1-1, with D maybe TRBD1 (5 bases). Source material: PBMCs. DNA of the CDR3: TGTGCCAGCAGCTTACGGATTTGGGGGGGGACGTCGAACACTGAAGCTTTCTTT. This sequence encodes CASSLRIWGGTSNTEAFF.